The rows below give T cell receptor beta chains drawn from one sample of a study of OX40 agonist ivuxolimab in advanced cancers. Generated by immunoSEQ multiplex PCR, the TCRdb table keeps only in-frame clones and is missing some. This table holds more than 65,000 clones, around 85% found once. The material was CD4+ or CD8+ T cells sorted from blood, obtained in a trial of the OX40 agonist ivuxolimab. These receptors all stem from an adult with an advanced solid tumor such as melanoma, head and neck, liver or kidney cancer. The CDR3 runs from the conserved cysteine through the conserved F or W. The order of the fields is CDR3 protein, CDR3 DNA, D gene, V gene, J gene, clone size. The D gene is left open where the match is weak. A row's size may be missing; if present it is once, few, many or a size class.

CDR3 protein: CASSVLSGSSHNEQFF
CDR3 DNA: TGTGCCAGCAGCGTATTGAGCGGGAGTAGCCACAATGAGCAGTTCTTC
D gene: TRBD2
V gene: TRBV9
J gene: TRBJ2-1
clone size: NA

CDR3 protein: CASGWDTDQPQHF
CDR3 DNA: TGTGCTAGTGGTTGGGACACCGATCAGCCCCAGCATTTT
D gene: NA
V gene: TRBV12-5
J gene: TRBJ1-5
clone size: NA

CDR3 protein: CASSSRTVSYNEQFF
CDR3 DNA: TGTGCCAGCAGCTCCCGGACGGTCTCCTACAATGAGCAGTTCTTC
D gene: NA
V gene: TRBV7-2
J gene: TRBJ2-1
clone size: NA

CDR3 protein: CASSSASGYDYEQYF
CDR3 DNA: TGTGCCAGCAGCTCCGCTAGCGGGTATGACTACGAGCAGTACTTC
D gene: TRBD2
V gene: TRBV9
J gene: TRBJ2-7
clone size: NA

CDR3 protein: CASTLGGPPYNEQFF
CDR3 DNA: TGTGCCAGCACCCTAGGGGGACCACCTTACAATGAGCAGTTCTTC
D gene: NA
V gene: TRBV28
J gene: TRBJ2-1
clone size: NA

CDR3 protein: CASSFHGQETQYF
CDR3 DNA: TGTGCCAGCAGCTTCCACGGACAAGAGACCCAGTACTTC
D gene: NA
V gene: TRBV11-2
J gene: TRBJ2-5
clone size: NA

CDR3 protein: CASNLRRCKGGTDTQYF
CDR3 DNA: TGTGCCAGCAACCTTCGACGGTGCAAGGGGGGGACAGATACGCAGTATTTT
D gene: NA
V gene: TRBV21-1
J gene: TRBJ2-3
clone size: NA

CDR3 protein: CASSPNSDKESSYEQYF
CDR3 DNA: TGCGCCAGCAGCCCTAATTCGGACAAGGAGAGCTCCTACGAGCAGTACTTC
D gene: NA
V gene: TRBV4-3
J gene: TRBJ2-7
clone size: NA

CDR3 protein: CAWSTLASGNEQFF
CDR3 DNA: TGTGCCTGGAGTACCCTGGCTAGCGGCAATGAGCAGTTCTTC
D gene: TRBD2
V gene: TRBV30
J gene: TRBJ2-1
clone size: NA

CDR3 protein: CASSFPGTAGGNTIYF
CDR3 DNA: TGTGCCAGCAGCTTTCCCGGGACAGCGGGAGGAAACACCATATATTTT
D gene: TRBD1
V gene: TRBV5-4
J gene: TRBJ1-3
clone size: NA

CDR3 protein: CASSIDGGGYTEAFF
CDR3 DNA: TGTGCCAGTAGTATAGATGGCGGGGGATACACTGAAGCTTTCTTT
D gene: NA
V gene: TRBV19
J gene: TRBJ1-1
clone size: NA

CDR3 protein: CAIRKGQTNTEAFF
CDR3 DNA: TGTGCCATCAGGAAGGGACAGACGAACACTGAAGCTTTCTTT
D gene: TRBD1
V gene: TRBV10-3
J gene: TRBJ1-1
clone size: once

CDR3 protein: CASSQDLSYEQYF
CDR3 DNA: TGCGCCAGCAGCCAAGATCTTTCCTACGAGCAGTACTTC
D gene: NA
V gene: TRBV4-3
J gene: TRBJ2-7
clone size: NA

CDR3 protein: CASSLRAANTGELFF
CDR3 DNA: TGTGCCAGCAGCTTAAGAGCCGCGAACACCGGGGAGCTGTTTTTT
D gene: NA
V gene: TRBV7-3
J gene: TRBJ2-2
clone size: NA

CDR3 protein: CASSFRTGSYNEQFF
CDR3 DNA: TGTGCCAGCAGTTTCCGGACAGGGAGCTACAATGAGCAGTTCTTC
D gene: TRBD1
V gene: TRBV27
J gene: TRBJ2-1
clone size: NA

CDR3 protein: CATMRDISYEQYF
CDR3 DNA: TGTGCCACCATGAGGGACATCAGCTACGAGCAGTACTTC
D gene: NA
V gene: TRBV10-3
J gene: TRBJ2-7
clone size: NA

CDR3 protein: CASSPSGTGSYNEQFF
CDR3 DNA: TGCGCCAGCAGCCCCTCCGGAACGGGTTCCTACAATGAGCAGTTCTTC
D gene: NA
V gene: TRBV5-1
J gene: TRBJ2-1
clone size: NA

CDR3 protein: CASSWRGQGPGYTF
CDR3 DNA: TGTGCCAGCAGCTGGAGGGGACAGGGCCCTGGCTACACCTTC
D gene: TRBD1
V gene: TRBV5-4
J gene: TRBJ1-2
clone size: NA

CDR3 protein: CASLSLSSYEQYF
CDR3 DNA: TGTGCCAGTCTTTCGCTCTCCTCCTACGAGCAGTACTTC
D gene: NA
V gene: TRBV28
J gene: TRBJ2-7
clone size: NA

CDR3 protein: CATSPQGITEAFF
CDR3 DNA: TGTGCCACCAGCCCCCAGGGTATCACTGAAGCTTTCTTT
D gene: NA
V gene: TRBV15
J gene: TRBJ1-1
clone size: NA

CDR3 protein: CASSEYQVWEYEAFF
CDR3 DNA: TGTGCCAGCAGTGAATATCAGGTCTGGGAGTATGAAGCTTTCTTT
D gene: NA
V gene: TRBV6-1
J gene: TRBJ1-1
clone size: NA

CDR3 protein: CASSQEGPASGANVLTF
CDR3 DNA: TGTGCCAGCAGCCAAGAGGGCCCAGCTTCTGGGGCCAACGTCCTGACTTTC
D gene: NA
V gene: TRBV4-2
J gene: TRBJ2-6
clone size: NA

CDR3 protein: CASSPDGRAYQPQHF
CDR3 DNA: TGTGCCAGCAGCCCGGACGGTCGGGCTTATCAGCCCCAGCATTTT
D gene: NA
V gene: TRBV5-8
J gene: TRBJ1-5
clone size: NA

CDR3 protein: CASTPGQGYYGYTF
CDR3 DNA: TGTGCCAGTACCCCGGGACAGGGGTACTATGGCTACACCTTC
D gene: TRBD1
V gene: TRBV19
J gene: TRBJ1-2
clone size: NA

CDR3 protein: CASSYQRGQETQYF
CDR3 DNA: TGTGCCAGCAGCTACCAGCGGGGGCAAGAGACCCAGTACTTC
D gene: TRBD2
V gene: TRBV7-2
J gene: TRBJ2-5
clone size: NA

CDR3 protein: CASSPPETGRYEQYF
CDR3 DNA: TGTGCCAGCTCACCACCGGAGACAGGGCGGTACGAGCAGTACTTC
D gene: TRBD1
V gene: TRBV18
J gene: TRBJ2-7
clone size: once

CDR3 protein: CASSYSGYGYTF
CDR3 DNA: TGTGCCAGCAGTTACTCGGGGTATGGCTACACCTTC
D gene: NA
V gene: TRBV6-6
J gene: TRBJ1-2
clone size: NA

CDR3 protein: CAISKGQGNTEAFF
CDR3 DNA: TGTGCCATCAGCAAAGGACAGGGGAACACTGAAGCTTTCTTT
D gene: TRBD1
V gene: TRBV10-3
J gene: TRBJ1-1
clone size: NA

CDR3 protein: CASSQDPGTGSEQYF
CDR3 DNA: TGTGCCAGCAGCCAAGACCCCGGGACAGGGAGCGAGCAGTACTTC
D gene: TRBD1
V gene: TRBV4-2
J gene: TRBJ2-7
clone size: NA

CDR3 protein: CASSGTGTYGYTF
CDR3 DNA: TGTGCCAGCAGTGGGACGGGAACTTATGGCTACACCTTC
D gene: NA
V gene: TRBV6-5
J gene: TRBJ1-2
clone size: NA

CDR3 protein: CASSHSRGPNQPQHF
CDR3 DNA: TGTGCCAGCAGCCACAGCAGGGGGCCCAATCAGCCCCAGCATTTT
D gene: TRBD1
V gene: TRBV7-2
J gene: TRBJ1-5
clone size: NA

CDR3 protein: CASRFTGKNTEAFF
CDR3 DNA: TGTGCCAGCAGGTTTACAGGGAAGAACACTGAAGCTTTCTTT
D gene: NA
V gene: TRBV27
J gene: TRBJ1-1
clone size: NA

CDR3 protein: CASSYGLARYNEQFF
CDR3 DNA: TGTGCCAGCAGCTACGGACTAGCGAGATACAATGAGCAGTTCTTC
D gene: TRBD2
V gene: TRBV5-5
J gene: TRBJ2-1
clone size: NA

CDR3 protein: CASSQVGPEKLFF
CDR3 DNA: TGTGCCAGCAGCCAAGTAGGACCTGAAAAACTGTTTTTT
D gene: NA
V gene: TRBV14
J gene: TRBJ1-4
clone size: NA

CDR3 protein: CASNPKSALPTDTQYF
CDR3 DNA: TGTGCCAGCAACCCGAAGAGCGCACTCCCCACAGATACGCAGTATTTT
D gene: NA
V gene: TRBV2
J gene: TRBJ2-3
clone size: NA

CDR3 protein: CATSRDPPSGGYDEQFF
CDR3 DNA: TGTGCCACCAGCAGAGACCCCCCAAGCGGGGGATACGATGAGCAGTTCTTC
D gene: TRBD2
V gene: TRBV15
J gene: TRBJ2-1
clone size: NA

CDR3 protein: CATQGNTGELFF
CDR3 DNA: TGTGCCACACAGGGGAACACCGGGGAGCTGTTTTTT
D gene: NA
V gene: TRBV15
J gene: TRBJ2-2
clone size: NA

CDR3 protein: CASSVRTGWNSPLHF
CDR3 DNA: TGTGCCAGCAGTGTACGGACAGGGTGGAATTCACCCCTCCACTTT
D gene: TRBD1
V gene: TRBV2
J gene: TRBJ1-6
clone size: NA

CDR3 protein: CASSPRVGGNNEQFF
CDR3 DNA: TGTGCCAGCAGCCCCCGCGTGGGGGGCAACAATGAGCAGTTCTTC
D gene: NA
V gene: TRBV7-2
J gene: TRBJ2-1
clone size: NA

CDR3 protein: CASSDRAGPTDTQYF
CDR3 DNA: TGTGCTAGCAGCGACCGCGCGGGGCCCACAGATACGCAGTATTTT
D gene: NA
V gene: TRBV7-7
J gene: TRBJ2-3
clone size: NA

CDR3 protein: CASSKGQRNTEAFF
CDR3 DNA: TGTGCCAGCAGTAAGGGACAGAGGAACACTGAAGCTTTCTTT
D gene: TRBD1
V gene: TRBV27
J gene: TRBJ1-1
clone size: NA

CDR3 protein: CASSKAQLNTEAFF
CDR3 DNA: TGTGCCAGCAGCAAAGCGCAGTTGAACACTGAAGCTTTCTTT
D gene: NA
V gene: TRBV21-1
J gene: TRBJ1-1
clone size: NA

CDR3 protein: CASSPAGGADTQYF
CDR3 DNA: TGTGCCAGCAGTCCTGCAGGGGGCGCAGATACGCAGTATTTT
D gene: TRBD1
V gene: TRBV6-5
J gene: TRBJ2-3
clone size: NA

CDR3 protein: CASSLDGTSQGGVQFF
CDR3 DNA: TGTGCCAGCAGCTTAGATGGGACTAGCCAGGGCGGTGTGCAGTTCTTC
D gene: TRBD2
V gene: TRBV11-3
J gene: TRBJ2-1
clone size: few

CDR3 protein: CSVEPLDYNEQFF
CDR3 DNA: TGCAGCGTTGAGCCTCTAGATTACAATGAGCAGTTCTTC
D gene: NA
V gene: TRBV29-1
J gene: TRBJ2-1
clone size: NA